The 20 T cell receptor beta chains below come from one sample, sequenced in a study of T cell repertoires in cytomegalovirus infection. TCRdb passed the reads through MiXCR, listing each CDR3 protein once. The profile shows approximately 290,000 distinct CDR3 sequences, 25% of them singletons. Sequenced material: PBMCs. The origin of the receptors is a human donor in good health (CMV status not recorded). Some clones in this sample may be carry-over from other donors' samples.

This clonotype showed up many times. The chain couples TRBV7-2 to TRBJ1-2; D may be TRBD1 (6 bases). This CDR3 contains 14 residues. V lost 3 bases and J 8 bases, leaving 16 bases between the germline ends. CDR1 is SGHTA and CDR2 is FQGNSA in the germline V gene. Written as DNA, the CDR3 is TGTGCCAGCAGCTTTAGGGGGATACGAGAGGGCTACACCTTC. Amino acids: CASSFRGIREGYTF.

This clonotype has just a few counts. The chain joins TRBV6-1 to TRBJ2-2; 10 bases align to TRBD2. There are 18 residues in the CDR3. Germline trimming cut 2 bases from V and 2 bases from J; bases unmatched to any gene: 8. Germline values: CDR1 MNHNS, CDR2 SASEGT. The CDR3 DNA is TGTGCCAGCAGTGAATCAAGAGCGGGAGGGGATAACACCGGGGAGCTGTTTTTT. Its translation is CASSESRAGGDNTGELFF.

The J gene is TRBJ2-5, the V gene TRBV28; the D gene is possibly TRBD2 (7 bases). The ends were cut back, 7 bases at V and 4 bases at J, with 10 bases in the middle. The CDR3 is 12 amino acids. Germline assignment: CDR1 MDHEN and CDR2 SYDVKM. CDR3 sequence: CASNRGAETQYF. CDR3 nucleotides: TGTGCCAGCAATCGGGGGGCAGAGACCCAGTACTTC.

This chain connects TRBV6-6 to TRBJ1-5; D possibly corresponds to TRBD1 (6 bases). Trimming stripped 0 bases from V and 6 bases from J, with 12 bases between. CDR3 length: 15 residues. Germline V gene lookup returns CDR1 MNHNY and CDR2 SVGAGI (reference sequence). CDR3 nucleotides: TGTGCCAGCAGTTACTCGACGGGGGCAAGTCAGCCCCAGCATTTT. This codes for CASSYSTGASQPQHF.

V and J are TRBV19 and TRBJ2-3, with a tentative D call TRBD2 (5 bases). V was shortened by 7 bases and J by 2 bases, with 16 bases between the two germline ends. Germline CDR1 LNHDA, CDR2 SQIVND (reference sequence). The CDR3 extends over 15 amino acids. The CDR3 loop is CASIPSGSYTDTQYF. CDR3 nucleotides: TGTGCCAGTATCCCCAGCGGCAGTTACACAGATACGCAGTATTTT.

This clonotype was counted many times. The chain links TRBV7-2 to TRBJ2-3, with TRBD2 identical over 10 bases. The CDR3 has 16 residues. CDR1 SGHTA and CDR2 FQGNSA come from the germline V gene. Trimming at V came to 5 bases and at J to 0 bases, leaving 5 bases not matched to a gene. CDR3 region: CASSLGLAESTDTQYF. CDR3 sequence (DNA): TGTGCCAGCAGCCTAGGACTAGCGGAAAGCACAGATACGCAGTATTTT.

This chain uses TRBV20-1 with TRBJ2-1, with TRBD2 identical over 7 bases. Germline trimming cut 3 bases from V and 3 bases from J; bases unmatched to any gene: 2. The CDR3 length is 13 residues. Looked up from germline, CDR1 is DFQATT and CDR2 is SNEGSKA (reference sequence). The CDR3 DNA is TGCAGTGCTAGGTCTAGCGGCTACAATGAGCAGTTCTTC. Residues: CSARSSGYNEQFF.

This chain uses TRBV7-6 with TRBJ2-3; D perhaps matches TRBD2 (6 bases). Trimming removed 6 bases from V and 0 bases from J, with 16 bases in between. CDR3 length: 16 residues. Germline V CDR1 and CDR2: SGHVS, FNYEAQ. The CDR3 nucleotides read TGTGCCAGCAGGATAGTCGGAGGGCTGAGCACAGATACGCAGTATTTT. This codes for CASRIVGGLSTDTQYF.

This clonotype was seen only a few times. CDR3 DNA: TGCAGTCACCTAGCGGGGGCCCACAATGAGCAGTTCTTC. Residues: CSHLAGAHNEQFF. The rearrangement uses TRBV20-1 and TRBJ2-1; 10 bases are a match to TRBD2. The CDR3 is 13 amino acids. The germline V gene encodes CDR1 DFQATT and CDR2 SNEGSKA (reference sequence). Germline trimming cut 8 bases from V and 5 bases from J; bases unmatched to any gene: 6.

There are many counts of this clonotype. V and J are TRBV7-2 and TRBJ2-5, with TRBD2 as a possible D gene (6 bases). The V and J ends lost 5 bases and 5 bases respectively, with 21 bases between them. This CDR3 has 16 residues. Germline CDR1 reads SGHTA; CDR2 reads FQGNSA. CDR3 sequence (DNA): TGTGCCAGCAGCCGGGGGTCTAGCCCGTCCTTGGAGACCCAGTACTTC. Translation gives CASSRGSSPSLETQYF.

This clonotype appeared a few times. V usage is TRBV7-2 and J usage is TRBJ2-7; tentative D call: TRBD2 (5 bases). This CDR3 comprises 13 residues. Between the trimmed V and J ends, which lost 5 bases and 11 bases, there was a span of 19 bases. CDR1 is SGHTA, CDR2 FQGNSA, per germline. CDR3 protein: CASSLAGGAEEYF. The CDR3 DNA reads as TGTGCCAGCAGCCTCGCGGGTGGAGCAGAGGAGTACTTC. The full variable domain, rest sourced from reference TRBV7-2 and TRBJ2-7, is GAGVSQSPSNKVTEKGKDVELRCDPISGHTALYWYRQSLGQGLEFLIYFQGNSAPDKSGLPSDRFSAERTGGSVSTLTIQRTQQEDSAVYLCASSLAGGAEEYFGPGTRLTVT.

V gene TRBV19 combines with J gene TRBJ2-2; 7 nucleotides agree with TRBD2. Germline-derived CDR1 and CDR2 are LNHDA and SQIVND (reference sequence). Trimming at V came to 2 bases and at J to 0 bases, leaving 3 bases not matched to a gene. The CDR3 extends over 16 amino acids. CDR3 sequence: CASSIPSGANTGELFF. DNA for the CDR3: TGTGCCAGTAGTATACCCAGCGGGGCGAACACCGGGGAGCTGTTTTTT.

This clonotype was seen more than once but under ten times. The genes are TRBV7-2 and TRBJ2-7; D is unresolved. The CDR3 is 14 amino acids. Germline V gene lookup returns CDR1 SGHTA and CDR2 FQGNSA. The V end was cut by 5 bases, the J end by 7 bases, with 18 bases between. The CDR3 loop is CASSPSGNAWEQYF. CDR3 DNA: TGTGCCAGCAGCCCCAGTGGGAATGCATGGGAGCAGTACTTC.

The rearrangement joins TRBV28 to TRBJ2-1, with a possible D match to TRBD1 (6 bases). Trimming removed 9 bases from V and 9 bases from J, with 12 bases in between. Germline V gene sequence: CDR1 MDHEN, CDR2 SYDVKM. CDR3 length equals 11 residues. The CDR3 sequence: CASYRVGEQFF. The CDR3 bases are TGTGCCAGTTACAGGGTGGGTGAGCAGTTCTTC.

This clonotype has only a few counts. In DNA, the CDR3 is TGCAGCGTTGTGAAGGGCTCCTACAATGAGCAGTTCTTC. Its protein product is CSVVKGSYNEQFF. The rearrangement joins TRBV29-1 to TRBJ2-1; no reliable D call. The V gene lost 4 bases and the J gene lost 0 bases, with 7 bases spanning the gap. CDR1 and CDR2 from the germline V gene are SQVTM and ANQGSEA. The CDR3 consists of 13 residues.

V is TRBV28 and J is TRBJ1-6; no clear D. This CDR3 is 11 amino acids long. Germline CDR1 is MDHEN and CDR2 is SYDVKM. Trimming removed 3 bases at V and 12 bases at J, with 6 bases between. The chain's CDR3 is CASSFDEPLHF. CDR3 bases: TGTGCCAGCAGTTTTGATGAACCCCTCCACTTT.

This clonotype was seen repeatedly, ten times or more. V gene TRBV7-2 combines with J gene TRBJ2-3; a possible D gene is TRBD2 (6 bases). CDR1 and CDR2 from the germline V gene are SGHTA and FQGNSA. This CDR3 spans 14 amino acids. V shed 5 bases and J shed 0 bases, with 9 bases lying between them. This chain's CDR3 is CASSRDWSTDTQYF. The CDR3, as DNA: TGTGCCAGCAGCCGGGACTGGAGCACAGATACGCAGTATTTT.

This clonotype showed up many times. This chain uses TRBV7-2 with TRBJ2-3, with 9 bases identical to TRBD2. The CDR3 is made up of 14 amino acids. CDR1 SGHTA and CDR2 FQGNSA come from the germline V gene. J was trimmed by 3 bases and V by 7 bases; bases with no gene match: 5. CDR3 region: CASTRGRGTDTQYF. CDR3 sequence (DNA): TGTGCCAGCACCCGCGGGAGGGGGACAGATACGCAGTATTTT. Filled out from reference TRBV7-2 and TRBJ2-3, the complete variable domain reads GAGVSQSPSNKVTEKGKDVELRCDPISGHTALYWYRQSLGQGLEFLIYFQGNSAPDKSGLPSDRFSAERTGGSVSTLTIQRTQQEDSAVYLCASTRGRGTDTQYFGPGTRLTVL.

CDR3 nucleotides: TGTGCCAGCACCTGGGGGACAGTCGACACCGGGGAGCTGTTTTTT. Its translation is CASTWGTVDTGELFF. The chain joins TRBV12-3 or TRBV12-4 to TRBJ2-2; the match to TRBD1 covers 7 bases. The V and J ends lost 7 bases and 3 bases, in that order; junction bases with no gene match: 8. This CDR3 comprises 15 residues.

This clonotype was seen a few times. This rearrangement joins TRBV11-3 to TRBJ2-1; 13 bases agree with TRBD2. Germline assignment: CDR1 SGHNT and CDR2 YENEEA. The CDR3 length is 17 residues. Losses at the gene ends were 5 bases for V and 5 bases for J; bases not matched to a gene: 9. The CDR3 DNA reads as TGTGCCAGCAGCGCCCGCCTGGGACTAGCGGGGAACAATGAGCAGTTCTTC. Amino acid sequence: CASSARLGLAGNNEQFF.